A single sample is the source of the 26 T cell receptor beta chains below, sequenced in a study of blood T cell repertoires in COVID-19. Libraries were prepared by immunoSEQ multiplex PCR; TCRdb keeps only in-frame clonotypes and omits some of them. Of over 200,000 clones listed, around 90% are singletons. Sequences were obtained from peripheral blood. The receptors here all came from a human donor in a cohort sampled during active COVID-19.

The chain couples TRBV27 to TRBJ2-7, with D tentatively TRBD2 (5 bases). The CDR3 contains 15 residues. Germline V lookup: CDR1 MNHEY, CDR2 SMNVEV (reference sequence). V lost 6 bases and J lost 4, with 19 bases in between. The CDR3 reads CASSDPTDGKYEQYF. CDR3 sequence (DNA): TGTGCCAGCAGCGACCCTACAGACGGGAAATACGAGCAGTACTTC.

The chain couples TRBV30 to TRBJ1-1, with 7 bases matching TRBD1. The CDR3 consists of 13 residues. V gave up 2 bases and J gave up 2 bases; unmatched junction bases: 2. Germline V CDR1 and CDR2: GTSNPN, SVGIG (reference sequence). This CDR3 reads CAWSPGGNTEAFF. CDR3 sequence (DNA): TGTGCCTGGAGTCCAGGGGGTAACACTGAAGCTTTCTTT.

Remarks on this clone: This specimen includes other DNA sequences encoding the same CDR3. The chain joins TRBV5-1 to TRBJ1-6; no definite D call. This CDR3 region has 14 residues. Trimming left V 0 bases short and J 7 bases short, with 8 bases between. Per germline, CDR1 SGHRS and CDR2 YFSETQ. The CDR3 region is CASSLVQENSPLHF. DNA for the CDR3: TGCGCCAGCAGCTTGGTTCAGGAAAATTCACCCCTCCACTTT.

The gene calls are TRBV7-2 and TRBJ2-1, with TRBD2 matching over 7 bases. Germline CDR1 SGHTA, CDR2 FQGNSA. The CDR3 is 15 amino acids. With 5 bases clipped from V and 6 bases from J, the junction kept 10 bases outside the gene matches. The CDR3, as DNA: TGTGCCAGCAGCCCGGGGACGGGGGGACGCAATGAGCAGTTCTTC. This gives the protein CASSPGTGGRNEQFF.

V and J are TRBV7-9 and TRBJ2-7, with D possibly being TRBD1 (5 bases). The CDR3 is made up of 17 amino acids. Trimming stripped 0 bases from V and 0 bases from J, with 15 bases between. CDR1 and CDR2 from the germline V gene are SEHNR and FQNEAQ (reference sequence). Written as DNA, the CDR3 is TGTGCCAGCAGCTTAGCGCAGGGCCCTCCTAGCTCCTACGAGCAGTACTTC. This gives the protein CASSLAQGPPSSYEQYF.

The gene calls are TRBV5-1 and TRBJ1-6; 7 positions match TRBD1. Trimming removed 5 bases from V and 3 bases from J; junction bases left unmatched: 2. CDR1 is SGHRS and CDR2 is YFSETQ in the germline V gene. This CDR3 comprises 14 residues. The CDR3 bases are TGCGCCAGCAGGTCAGGGGGCTATAATTCACCCCTCCACTTT. Amino acids: CASRSGGYNSPLHF.

V gene TRBV5-1 combines with J gene TRBJ1-4; D not resolved. The CDR3 totals 14 residues. The V gene lost 7 bases and the J gene lost 10 bases, with 20 bases spanning the gap. Germline V gene sequence: CDR1 SGHRS, CDR2 YFSETQ. The CDR3 DNA reads as TGCGCCAGCTCGGCATCCGGTGGGCCGGCAAAACTGTTTTTT. Residues: CASSASGGPAKLFF.

In its sample, this clone was seen a few times. The rearrangement joins TRBV30 to TRBJ1-2; D is possibly TRBD1 (6 bases). V shed 5 bases and J shed 7 bases, with 14 bases lying between them. The CDR3 is made up of 12 amino acids. From germline, CDR1 is GTSNPN and CDR2 SVGIG (reference sequence). In DNA, the CDR3 is TGTGCCTGGGGGGGCCCCGTTCCTGGCTACACCTTC. Protein product: CAWGGPVPGYTF.

This chain connects TRBV2 to TRBJ1-3, with D possibly being TRBD1 (5 bases). This CDR3 is built from 17 residues. Trimming pared 1 base from V and 0 bases from J, leaving 13 bases between. The germline gives CDR1 SNHLY, CDR2 FYNNEI. The CDR3 DNA reads as TGTGCCAGCAGTGAAGGCCCCTCAGGGATCTCTGGAAACACCATATATTTT. Translating gives CASSEGPSGISGNTIYF.

This chain uses TRBV11-1 with TRBJ2-1; 8 bases align to TRBD2. The CDR3 consists of 16 residues. J gave up 5 bases and V 5 bases, and 11 bases lay outside the gene matches. CDR1 and CDR2 from the germline V gene are SGHAT and FQDESV (reference sequence). The DNA for the CDR3 is TGTGCCAGCAGCCCCCTTGGGCGGGAGGTCAACAATGAGCAGTTCTTC. The encoded protein is CASSPLGREVNNEQFF. Supplemented by reference TRBV11-1 and TRBJ2-1, the full variable domain reads EAEVAQSPRYKITEKSQAVAFWCDPISGHATLYWYRQILGQGPELLVQFQDESVVDDSQLPKDRFSAERLKGVDSTLKIQPAELGDSAMYLCASSPLGREVNNEQFFGPGTRLTVL.

V is TRBV7-3 and J is TRBJ2-3; D perhaps matches TRBD2 (6 bases). The V and J ends lost 4 bases and 3 bases respectively, with 11 bases between them. This CDR3 spans 14 amino acids. Germline V gene data show CDR1 as SGHTA and CDR2 as FQGTGA. The CDR3 reads CASSSTRSTDTQYF. The DNA for the CDR3 is TGTGCCAGCAGCTCGACTAGAAGTACAGATACGCAGTATTTT. Supplemented by reference TRBV7-3 and TRBJ2-3, the full variable domain reads GAGVSQTPSNKVTEKGKYVELRCDPISGHTALYWYRQSLGQGPEFLIYFQGTGAADDSGLPNDRFFAVRPEGSVSTLKIQRTERGDSAVYLCASSSTRSTDTQYFGPGTRLTVL.

CDR3 coding DNA: TGTGCCAGCAGCTTCACAGGGACCTATGGCTACACCTTC. Encoded protein: CASSFTGTYGYTF. The genes are TRBV7-9 and TRBJ1-2, with D tentatively TRBD1 (6 bases). Germline CDR1 and CDR2: SEHNR and FQNEAQ (reference sequence). The ends were cut back, 3 bases at V and 4 bases at J, with 9 bases in the middle. The CDR3 runs to 13 residues.

This sequence joins TRBV15 and TRBJ1-5; the D gene is possibly TRBD1 (5 bases). CDR1 is LNHNV, CDR2 YYDKDF, per germline (reference sequence). There are 13 residues in the CDR3. V was pared by 5 bases and J by 0 bases, with 5 bases between. CDR3 in amino acids: CATSQGSNQPQHF. Here the CDR3 DNA reads TGTGCCACCAGCCAGGGTAGCAATCAGCCCCAGCATTTT. The whole variable domain, filled in from reference TRBV15 and TRBJ1-5, reads DAMVIQNPRYQVTQFGKPVTLSCSQTLNHNVMYWYQQKSSQAPKLLFHYYDKDFNNEADTPDNFQSRRPNTSFCFLDIRSPGLGDTAMYLCATSQGSNQPQHFGDGTRLSIL.

This clone was recorded only once. The chain joins TRBV23-1 to TRBJ1-5, with 9 bases that match TRBD1. TRBV23-1 has ORF status, its function being uncertain. The length of the CDR3 is 23 residues. V lost 1 base, J lost 5 bases, and 27 bases stayed unmatched. The chain's CDR3 is CASSQWRTGEWGGRGKRDQPQHF. In DNA form, the CDR3 reads TGCGCCAGCAGTCAATGGAGGACAGGGGAATGGGGGGGAAGAGGAAAGCGGGATCAGCCCCAGCATTTT.

V gene TRBV5-8 combines with J gene TRBJ2-1, with TRBD1 identical over 8 bases. Germline V gives CDR1 SGHTS, CDR2 YDEGEE. The CDR3 has 14 residues. V lost 3 bases, J lost 2 bases, and 1 base stayed unmatched. DNA for the CDR3: TGTGCCAGCAGCTCGGACAGGGCCTACAATGAGCAGTTCTTC. This gives the protein CASSSDRAYNEQFF.

V usage is TRBV4-3 and J usage is TRBJ1-5; possibly TRBD1 for D (5 bases). The CDR3 has 15 residues. From germline, CDR1 is LGHNA and CDR2 YSLEER. Trimming took 1 base from V and 2 from J, leaving 9 bases between them. The CDR3 here is CASSQGGGGNQPQHF. The CDR3 DNA reads TGCGCCAGCAGCCAAGGCGGGGGGGGCAATCAGCCCCAGCATTTT.

V gene TRBV7-2 combines with J gene TRBJ2-7; 11 positions agree with TRBD2. The CDR3 spans 14 residues. V gave up 5 bases and J gave up 4 bases; unmatched junction bases: 4. CDR1 SGHTA and CDR2 FQGNSA come from the germline V gene. The CDR3 DNA reads as TGTGCCAGCAGCCTAACTAGCGGGAGATACGAGCAGTACTTC. Protein sequence: CASSLTSGRYEQYF.

This clone showed up just once. The V and J genes are TRBV19 and TRBJ2-3; a weak D match, TRBD2 (5 bases). The CDR3 loop spans 15 amino acids. The germline V and J ends were trimmed by 1 base and 0 bases, with 8 bases remaining between them. Germline lookup yields CDR1 LNHDA and CDR2 SQIVND (reference sequence). The CDR3 protein is CASSIGGSSTDTQYF. CDR3 coding DNA: TGTGCCAGTAGTATAGGCGGGTCTAGCACAGATACGCAGTATTTT.

This CDR3 is CATSTSLQGNRQPQHF. CDR3 sequence (DNA): TGTGCCACCAGTACCTCCCTGCAGGGGAATCGTCAGCCCCAGCATTTT. The chain combines TRBV24-1 with TRBJ1-5; D possibly corresponds to TRBD1 (6 bases). The V end lost 6 bases, the J end lost 6 bases, and 20 bases lay between the germline ends. This CDR3 is built from 16 residues. CDR1 and CDR2 (germline): KGHDR, SFDVKD.

This clone was observed once. The J gene is TRBJ1-2, the V gene TRBV28; 9 bases agree with TRBD1. Germline CDR1 MDHEN, CDR2 SYDVKM. The CDR3 length is 15 residues. The V segment lost 6 bases and the J segment 8 bases; nucleotides outside the gene matches: 13. In nucleotides, the CDR3 is TGTGCCAGCAGCAGGATAGGACAGGGGTTTAGCGGCTACACCTTC. It is translated as CASSRIGQGFSGYTF.

The rearrangement joins TRBV4-3 to TRBJ1-1; D ambiguous. Trimming pared 1 base from V and 7 bases from J, leaving 13 bases between. Per germline, CDR1 LGHNA and CDR2 YSLEER. This CDR3 has 14 residues. The CDR3 loop reads CASSQGRVRDEAFF. The CDR3 DNA is TGCGCCAGCAGCCAAGGCCGAGTCCGAGATGAAGCTTTCTTT.

The rearrangement joins TRBV6-5 to TRBJ2-1, with TRBD1 identical over 11 bases. Trimming removed 5 bases from V and 6 bases from J; junction bases left unmatched: 6. The CDR3 extends over 15 amino acids. In germline, CDR1 is MNHEY, CDR2 SVGAGI. Here the CDR3 reads CASSQDRGRFNEQFF. The CDR3, as DNA: TGTGCCAGCAGTCAGGACAGGGGGCGTTTCAATGAGCAGTTCTTC.

This chain uses TRBV6-2 or TRBV6-3 with TRBJ2-1; 12 bases are a match to TRBD2. The CDR3 is made up of 18 amino acids. The germline V gene encodes CDR1 MNHEY and CDR2 SVGEGT. With V trimmed by 6 bases and J by 9 bases, 18 bases remained unmatched. CDR3 in DNA: TGTGCCAGCAGCAACACGGGACTAGCGGGTCCAAGCGGCGGTGAGCAGTTCTTC. Translating it yields CASSNTGLAGPSGGEQFF.

The rearrangement joins TRBV4-1 to TRBJ1-5; 8 bases agree with TRBD1. This CDR3 is 15 amino acids long. In germline, CDR1 is MGHRA, CDR2 YSYEKL. V shed 4 bases, J shed 6 bases, and the junction held 8 bases outside the gene matches. The CDR3 sequence: CASSPGQGPVQPQHF. Written as DNA, the CDR3 is TGCGCCAGCAGCCCAGGACAGGGACCGGTTCAGCCCCAGCATTTT.

The rearrangement links TRBV5-1 to TRBJ2-7, with 9 bases identical to TRBD1. Germline values: CDR1 SGHRS, CDR2 YFSETQ. V was pared by 1 base and J by 5 bases, with 4 bases of the junction left unmatched. The CDR3 is made up of 14 amino acids. The CDR3 DNA reads as TGCGCCAGCAGCTTGACCCGGACAGGGGACGAGCAGTACTTC. It is translated as CASSLTRTGDEQYF.

The chain combines TRBV5-8 with TRBJ2-7; 11 bases match TRBD1. The length of the CDR3 is 15 residues. The germline gives CDR1 SGHTS, CDR2 YDEGEE. V trimming: 4 bases; J trimming: 3 bases; junction bases outside the gene matches: 6. CDR3 residues: CASSRSGTGGYEQYF. CDR3 nucleotides: TGTGCCAGCAGCAGATCCGGGACAGGGGGCTACGAGCAGTACTTC.